These T cell receptor beta chains were read from a single sample in a study of OX40 agonist ivuxolimab in advanced cancers. Sequenced by immunoSEQ multiplex PCR; TCRdb stores in-frame clones only, minus some. The sample comprises approximately 52,000 clones, approximately 84% of which are singletons, and about 9.8% rests with the top ten. The source material was CD4+ or CD8+ T cells sorted from blood, sampled in a trial of the OX40 agonist ivuxolimab. Receptors originate from an adult with an advanced solid tumor such as melanoma, head and neck, liver or kidney cancer. The CDR3 runs from the conserved cysteine through the conserved F or W. Each record gives: V gene, J gene, CDR3 protein.

>TRBV9|TRBJ2-7
CASSVGAGLDYEQYF
>TRBV14|TRBJ2-7
CASSEGSWWGGVYEQYF
>TRBV5-4|TRBJ2-7
CASSPGASGRYEQYF
>TRBV2|TRBJ2-3
CASRAQDLTDTQYF
>TRBV6-5|TRBJ1-1
CASSYSGSGGTEAFF
>TRBV19|TRBJ1-2
CASRGGGYGYTF
>TRBV10-3|TRBJ2-1
CAISDPGTRDNEQFF
>TRBV6-8|TRBJ2-2
CASSLRGPKELFF
>TRBV7-8|TRBJ2-1
CASSPGTAGTTTEQFF
>TRBV6-1|TRBJ2-7
CASSEAQGEQYF
>TRBV19|TRBJ1-5
CASSLQGQGQPQHF
>TRBV5-1|TRBJ2-5
CASKGGGAQETQYF
>TRBV5-1|TRBJ2-3
CASSEDRAPTDTQYF
>TRBV25-1|TRBJ2-2
CASKKGAGELFF
>TRBV13|TRBJ1-2
CASSPQKGFGGGYTF
>TRBV4-1|TRBJ1-6
CASSQDRGQGSGSYNSPLHF
>TRBV19|TRBJ1-1
CASSIYRGDTEAFF
>TRBV7-3|TRBJ1-1
CASSARLDTEAFF
>TRBV14|TRBJ2-5
CASSRDLRETQYF
>TRBV19|TRBJ1-5
CASSKDSYQPQHF
>TRBV5-6|TRBJ1-1
CASSLDERAEAFF
>TRBV5-6|TRBJ2-3
CASSLRLAGPPQSTQYF
>TRBV6-5|TRBJ2-4
CASSTSTSGLDIQYF
>TRBV9|TRBJ1-1
CASSVQGQLNTEAFF
>TRBV5-8|TRBJ2-1
CASSLGSWLYNEQFF
>TRBV2|TRBJ2-1
CASSGLAGGEKQFF
>TRBV30|TRBJ1-1
CAWSGGERDTEAFF
>TRBV6-5|TRBJ2-6
CASSPTLTGANVLTF
>TRBV2|TRBJ1-5
CASSRERGNQPQHF
>TRBV5-1|TRBJ2-5
CASSPVRATGTAQYF
>TRBV4-1|TRBJ2-2
CASSPRRAGGGTGELFF
>TRBV27|TRBJ2-5
CASSNLDFSKETQYF
>TRBV7-3|TRBJ2-2
CASSLQIPGELFF
>TRBV2|TRBJ2-3
CASAYSPVSQYF
>TRBV9|TRBJ2-2
CASSVGGGNTGELFF
>TRBV9|TRBJ2-7
CASSAGGSTYEQYF
>TRBV2|TRBJ2-7
CASRMGQYHEQYF
>TRBV2|TRBJ2-7
CASSVARYEQYF
>TRBV6-1|TRBJ2-7
CASSEAVSYEQYF
>TRBV20-1|TRBJ2-1
CSANPRNEQFF